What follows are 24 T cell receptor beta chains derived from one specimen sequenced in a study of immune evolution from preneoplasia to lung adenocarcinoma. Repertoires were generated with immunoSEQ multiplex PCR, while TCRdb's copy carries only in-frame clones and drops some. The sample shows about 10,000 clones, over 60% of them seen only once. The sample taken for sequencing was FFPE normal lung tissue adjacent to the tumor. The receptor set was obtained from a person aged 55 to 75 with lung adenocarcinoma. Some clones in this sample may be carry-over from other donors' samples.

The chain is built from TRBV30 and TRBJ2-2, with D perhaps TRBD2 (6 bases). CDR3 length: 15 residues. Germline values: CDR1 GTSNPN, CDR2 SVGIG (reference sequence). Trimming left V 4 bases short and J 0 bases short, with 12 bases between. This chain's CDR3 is CAWITGGTNTGELFF. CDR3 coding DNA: TGTGCCTGGATTACGGGCGGGACGAACACCGGGGAGCTGTTTTTT.

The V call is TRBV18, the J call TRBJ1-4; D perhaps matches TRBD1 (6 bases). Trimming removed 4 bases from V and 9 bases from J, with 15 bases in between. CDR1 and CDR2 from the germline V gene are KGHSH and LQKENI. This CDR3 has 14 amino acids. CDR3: CASSRPGTTQKLFF. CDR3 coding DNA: TGTGCCAGCTCACGACCCGGGACAACGCAAAAACTGTTTTTT.

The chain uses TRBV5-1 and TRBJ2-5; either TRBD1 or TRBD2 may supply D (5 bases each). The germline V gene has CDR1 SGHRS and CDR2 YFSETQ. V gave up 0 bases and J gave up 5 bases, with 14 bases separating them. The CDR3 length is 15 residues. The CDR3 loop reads CASSLVGALLETQYF. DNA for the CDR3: TGCGCCAGCAGCTTGGTCGGGGCCCTCCTTGAGACCCAGTACTTC.

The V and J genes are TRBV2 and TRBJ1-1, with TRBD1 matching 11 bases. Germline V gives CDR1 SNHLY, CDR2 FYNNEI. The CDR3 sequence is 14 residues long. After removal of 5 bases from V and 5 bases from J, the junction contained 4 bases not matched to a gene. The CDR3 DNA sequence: TGTGCCAGCAGTCCGGGACAGGGGGGAACTGAAGCTTTCTTT. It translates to CASSPGQGGTEAFF.

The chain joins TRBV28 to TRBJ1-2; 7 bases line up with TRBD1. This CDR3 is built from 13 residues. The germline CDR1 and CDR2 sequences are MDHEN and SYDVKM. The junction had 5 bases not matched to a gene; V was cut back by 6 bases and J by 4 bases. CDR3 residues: CASRIPGGYGYTF. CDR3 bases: TGTGCCAGCAGGATACCAGGGGGCTATGGCTACACCTTC.

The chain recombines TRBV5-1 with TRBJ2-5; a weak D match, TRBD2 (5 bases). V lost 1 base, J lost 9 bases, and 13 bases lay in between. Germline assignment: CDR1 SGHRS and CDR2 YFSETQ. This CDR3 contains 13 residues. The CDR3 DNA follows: TGCGCCAGCAGCTTGTATAAGGACGGGGCCCAGTACTTC. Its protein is CASSLYKDGAQYF. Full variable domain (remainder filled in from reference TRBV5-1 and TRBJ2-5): KAGVTQTPRYLIKTRGQQVTLSCSPISGHRSVSWYQQTPGQGLQFLFEYFSETQRNKGNFPGRFSGRQFSNSRSEMNVSTLELGDSALYLCASSLYKDGAQYFGPGTRLLVL.

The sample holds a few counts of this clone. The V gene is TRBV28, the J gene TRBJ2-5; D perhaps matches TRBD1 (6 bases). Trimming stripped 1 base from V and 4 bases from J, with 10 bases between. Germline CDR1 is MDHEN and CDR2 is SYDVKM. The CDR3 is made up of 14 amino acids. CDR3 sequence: CASSLSQGRETQYF. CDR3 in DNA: TGTGCCAGCAGTTTATCCCAGGGGCGAGAGACCCAGTACTTC.

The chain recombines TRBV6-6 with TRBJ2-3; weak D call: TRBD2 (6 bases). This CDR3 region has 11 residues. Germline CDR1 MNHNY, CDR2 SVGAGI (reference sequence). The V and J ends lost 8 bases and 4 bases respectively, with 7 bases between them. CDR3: CASASADTQYF. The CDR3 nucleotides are TGTGCCAGCGCTAGCGCAGATACGCAGTATTTT.

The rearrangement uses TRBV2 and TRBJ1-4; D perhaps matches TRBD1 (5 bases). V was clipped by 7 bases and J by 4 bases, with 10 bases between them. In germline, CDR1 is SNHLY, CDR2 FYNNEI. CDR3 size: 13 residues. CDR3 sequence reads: CASKRDFNEKLFF. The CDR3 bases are TGTGCCAGCAAGAGGGACTTTAATGAAAAACTGTTTTTT.

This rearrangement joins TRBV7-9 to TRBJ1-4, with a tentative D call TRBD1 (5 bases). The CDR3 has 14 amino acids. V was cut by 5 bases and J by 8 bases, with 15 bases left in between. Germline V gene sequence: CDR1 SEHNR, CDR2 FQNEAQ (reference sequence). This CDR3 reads CASSLLGAGEKLFF. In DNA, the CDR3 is TGTGCCAGCAGCCTTTTAGGGGCGGGCGAAAAACTGTTTTTT.

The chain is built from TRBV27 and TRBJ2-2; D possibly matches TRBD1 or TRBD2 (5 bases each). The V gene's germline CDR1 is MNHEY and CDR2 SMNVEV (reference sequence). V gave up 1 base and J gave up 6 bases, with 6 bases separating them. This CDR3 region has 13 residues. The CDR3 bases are TGTGCCAGCAGTTTATGGGGGTCCGGGGAGCTGTTTTTT. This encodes CASSLWGSGELFF.

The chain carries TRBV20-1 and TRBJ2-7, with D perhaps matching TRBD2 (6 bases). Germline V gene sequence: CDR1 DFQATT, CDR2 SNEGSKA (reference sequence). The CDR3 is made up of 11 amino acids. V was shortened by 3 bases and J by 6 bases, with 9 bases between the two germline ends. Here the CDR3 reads CSARGLSEQYF. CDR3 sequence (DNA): TGCAGTGCTAGGGGACTTTCCGAGCAGTACTTC.

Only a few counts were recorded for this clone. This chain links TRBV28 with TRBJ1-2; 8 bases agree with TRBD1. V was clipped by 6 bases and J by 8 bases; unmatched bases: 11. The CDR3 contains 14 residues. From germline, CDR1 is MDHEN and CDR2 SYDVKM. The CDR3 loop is CASSQSQGARGYTF. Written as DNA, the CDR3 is TGTGCCAGCAGCCAATCCCAGGGGGCGCGAGGCTACACCTTC.

CDR3 sequence (DNA): TGTGCCAGCAGCCAAGGGGCTAGCGGGAGATACGAGCAGTACTTC. This encodes CASSQGASGRYEQYF. The rearrangement joins TRBV4-2 to TRBJ2-7; TRBD2 matches at 10 bases. Trimming cost V 1 base and J 4 bases; bases outside gene matches: 4. The CDR3 covers 15 residues. Germline CDR1 and CDR2: LGHNA and YNFKEQ.

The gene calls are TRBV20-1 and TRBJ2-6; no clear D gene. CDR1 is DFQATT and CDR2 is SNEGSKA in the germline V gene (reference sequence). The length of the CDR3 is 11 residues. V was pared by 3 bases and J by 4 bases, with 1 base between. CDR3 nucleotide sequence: TGCAGTGCTAGGGGGGCCAACGTCCTGACTTTC. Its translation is CSARGANVLTF.

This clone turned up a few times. CDR3 loop: CASRAGNQPQHF. The DNA of the CDR3 is TGTGCCAGCAGGGCCGGCAATCAGCCCCAGCATTTT. V and J are TRBV27 and TRBJ1-5; D is uncertain. V lost 6 bases to trimming and J lost 2 bases, with 5 bases between them. Germline V gene lookup returns CDR1 MNHEY and CDR2 SMNVEV (reference sequence). The CDR3 extends over 12 amino acids.

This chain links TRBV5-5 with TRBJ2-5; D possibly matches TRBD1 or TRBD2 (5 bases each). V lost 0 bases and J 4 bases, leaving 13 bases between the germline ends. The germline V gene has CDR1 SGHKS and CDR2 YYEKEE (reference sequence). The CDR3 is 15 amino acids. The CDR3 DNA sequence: TGTGCCAGCAGCTTGGAAGGGACCCCGGGAGAGACCCAGTACTTC. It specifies CASSLEGTPGETQYF.

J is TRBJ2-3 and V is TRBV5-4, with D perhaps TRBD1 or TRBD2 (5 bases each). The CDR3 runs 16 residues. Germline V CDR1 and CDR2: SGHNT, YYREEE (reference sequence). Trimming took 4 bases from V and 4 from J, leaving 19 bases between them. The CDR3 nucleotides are TGTGCCAGCAGCACTCAGGGACGGAGTTCCGCAGATACGCAGTATTTT. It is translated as CASSTQGRSSADTQYF.

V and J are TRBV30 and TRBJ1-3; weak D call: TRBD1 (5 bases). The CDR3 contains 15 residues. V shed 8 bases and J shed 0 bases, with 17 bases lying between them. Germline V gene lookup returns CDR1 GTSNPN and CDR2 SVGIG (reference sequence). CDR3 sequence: CAATAGATSGNTIYF. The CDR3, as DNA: TGTGCCGCGACAGCGGGAGCCACCTCTGGAAACACCATATATTTT.

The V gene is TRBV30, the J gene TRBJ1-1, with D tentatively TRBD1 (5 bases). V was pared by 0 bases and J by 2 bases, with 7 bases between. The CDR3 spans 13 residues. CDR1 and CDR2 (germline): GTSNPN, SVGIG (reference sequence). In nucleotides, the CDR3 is TGTGCCTGGAGTGTAGGGGAAAACACTGAAGCTTTCTTT. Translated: CAWSVGENTEAFF.

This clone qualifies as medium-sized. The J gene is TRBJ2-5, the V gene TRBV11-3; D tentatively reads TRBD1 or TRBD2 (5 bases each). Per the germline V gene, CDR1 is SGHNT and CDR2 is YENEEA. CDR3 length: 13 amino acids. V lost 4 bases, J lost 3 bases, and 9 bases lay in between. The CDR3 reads CASSSGTEETQYF. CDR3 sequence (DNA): TGTGCCAGCAGCTCCGGGACCGAAGAGACCCAGTACTTC.

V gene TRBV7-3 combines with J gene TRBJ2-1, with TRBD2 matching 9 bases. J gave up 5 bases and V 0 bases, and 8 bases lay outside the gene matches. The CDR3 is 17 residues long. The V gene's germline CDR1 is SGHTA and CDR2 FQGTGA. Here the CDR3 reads CASSLTSGLAGHNEQFF. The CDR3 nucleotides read TGTGCCAGCAGCTTAACGTCTGGGCTAGCGGGGCACAATGAGCAGTTCTTC.

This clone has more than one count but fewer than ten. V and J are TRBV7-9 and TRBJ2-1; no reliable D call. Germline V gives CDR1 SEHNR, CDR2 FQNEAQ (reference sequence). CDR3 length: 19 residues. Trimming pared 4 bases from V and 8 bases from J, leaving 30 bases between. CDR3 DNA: TGTGCCAGCAGCTCCCTTCCCGGGTCTTCTTGGGCGAGTGGGGATGAGCAGTTCTTC. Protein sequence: CASSSLPGSSWASGDEQFF.

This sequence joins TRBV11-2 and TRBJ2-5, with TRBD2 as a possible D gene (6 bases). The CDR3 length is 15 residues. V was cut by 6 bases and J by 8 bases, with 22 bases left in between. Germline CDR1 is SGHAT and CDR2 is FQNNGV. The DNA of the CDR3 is TGTGCCAGCAGTTGGACCGGGACTCCCCGGGAAACCCAGTACTTC. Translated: CASSWTGTPRETQYF.